This is a list of T cell receptor beta chains from one sample in a study of a mutant IDH1 vaccine in newly diagnosed glioma. Sequenced by immunoSEQ multiplex PCR; TCRdb stores in-frame clones only, minus some. The table has about 51,000 clones, roughly 80% seen once. This material consisted of PBMCs, taken from a glioma patient treated with radiotherapy, temozolomide or both. All receptors come from a woman between 40 and 50 years old with glioma. CDR3s include the opening cysteine and the closing phenylalanine or tryptophan. The order of the fields is D gene, clone size, J gene, V gene, CDR3 protein, CDR3 DNA. The D gene is left open where the match is weak. A row's size may be missing; if present it is once, few, many or a size class.

NA,NA,TRBJ2-5,TRBV7-9,CASSLSLLGAQYF,TGTGCCAGCAGCTTATCCCTTCTTGGGGCCCAGTACTTC
TRBD2,NA,TRBJ2-1,TRBV27,CASRSRSGGPKFF,TGTGCCAGCAGATCCCGTTCGGGGGGACCAAAGTTCTTC
NA,NA,TRBJ2-7,TRBV10-1,CASSELWGEQYF,TGCGCCAGCAGTGAACTGTGGGGCGAGCAGTACTTC
TRBD1,NA,TRBJ1-2,TRBV6-5,CASSRTGDYGYTF,TGTGCCAGCAGCCGGACAGGGGACTATGGCTACACCTTC
TRBD2,NA,TRBJ2-3,TRBV27,CASSFAGGSQTQYF,TGTGCCAGCAGTTTCGCGGGGGGAAGTCAGACGCAGTATTTT
NA,NA,TRBJ1-6,TRBV10-2,CASSQTDNSPLHF,TGCGCCAGCAGTCAGACCGACAATTCACCCCTCCACTTT
NA,NA,TRBJ1-2,TRBV30,CAWGDSRGFGYGYTF,TGTGCCTGGGGGGATTCTCGGGGGTTTGGCTATGGCTACACCTTC
NA,few,TRBJ1-2,TRBV2,CASSEVGYQPGYTF,TGTGCCAGCAGCGAAGTGGGATACCAGCCTGGCTACACCTTC
NA,NA,TRBJ2-3,TRBV9,CASSVVGRGGDTQYF,TGTGCCAGCAGCGTAGTCGGACGGGGTGGGGATACGCAGTATTTT
TRBD1,NA,TRBJ1-2,TRBV19,CASYRDRLPNYGYTF,TGTGCCAGTTACCGGGACAGGTTGCCAAACTATGGCTACACCTTC
NA,once,TRBJ1-5,TRBV7-9,CASSLDQGLQPQHF,TGTGCCAGCAGCTTAGATCAGGGATTACAGCCCCAGCATTTT
NA,NA,TRBJ2-5,TRBV7-9,CASSGRETQYF,TGTGCCAGCAGTGGACGGGAGACCCAGTACTTC
NA,few,TRBJ1-1,TRBV7-9,CASSDGPGFEAFF,TGTGCCAGCAGCGACGGTCCCGGGTTTGAAGCTTTCTTT
NA,NA,TRBJ1-1,TRBV19,CASRTPLVMNTEAFF,TGTGCCAGTAGGACACCTTTAGTCATGAACACTGAAGCTTTCTTT
TRBD1,NA,TRBJ1-2,TRBV6-5,CASSWTGGGGYTF,TGTGCCAGCAGTTGGACAGGGGGGGGTGGCTACACCTTC
NA,once,TRBJ1-5,TRBV25-1,CASSGPGPHGEWPQHF,TGTGCCAGCAGTGGGCCGGGACCGCACGGGGAATGGCCCCAGCATTTT
NA,NA,TRBJ2-3,TRBV5-1,CASSLESRSRQYF,TGCGCCAGCAGCTTGGAGAGCCGTTCGAGGCAGTATTTT
NA,NA,TRBJ1-6,TRBV27,CASSFYASGVNNSPLHF,TGTGCCAGCAGTTTTTATGCTTCGGGGGTCAATAATTCACCCCTCCACTTT
NA,few,TRBJ2-1,TRBV5-1,CASSLVRGGAVYNEQFF,TGCGCCAGCAGCTTGGTTAGGGGCGGAGCAGTCTACAATGAGCAGTTCTTC
TRBD1,NA,TRBJ1-4,TRBV27,CASSFVGGDEKLFF,TGTGCCAGCAGTTTTGTAGGGGGCGATGAAAAACTGTTTTTT
TRBD2,NA,TRBJ2-7,TRBV4-2,CASSQVLAGTEQYF,TGTGCCAGCAGCCAAGTTCTAGCGGGGACTGAGCAGTACTTC
TRBD1,once,TRBJ1-3,TRBV30,CAWRTGEGRNTIYF,TGTGCCTGGAGAACAGGGGAAGGCCGAAACACCATATATTTT
NA,NA,TRBJ2-2,TRBV9,CASSVSQGWGTGELFF,TGTGCCAGCAGCGTGTCCCAGGGGTGGGGCACCGGGGAGCTGTTTTTT
TRBD2,NA,TRBJ2-5,TRBV11-2,CASSSGLAFQETQYF,TGTGCCAGCAGCTCGGGACTAGCATTCCAAGAGACCCAGTACTTC
NA,NA,TRBJ1-5,TRBV19,CASSISEYSNQPQHF,TGTGCCAGTAGTATAAGTGAATATAGCAATCAGCCCCAGCATTTT
NA,once,TRBJ2-7,TRBV10-3,CATLKGFPDEQYF,TGTGCCACATTGAAGGGCTTTCCAGACGAGCAGTACTTC
TRBD1,NA,TRBJ1-1,TRBV7-9,CASSNYRGREAEAFF,TGTGCCAGCAGCAATTACAGGGGGCGCGAAGCTGAAGCTTTCTTT
NA,once,TRBJ1-1,TRBV11-2,CASSTSRNGNTEAFF,TGTGCCAGCAGCACATCAAGAAACGGGAACACTGAAGCTTTCTTT